Below are 22 T cell receptor beta chains sequenced from a single sample in a study of blood T cell repertoires in COVID-19. The protocol was immunoSEQ multiplex PCR, while the TCRdb copy is restricted to in-frame clones and leaves out a portion. The table lists about 230,000 clones, 83% of them singletons. Specimen: peripheral blood. All receptors derive from a woman in her twenties or thirties with COVID-19, enrolled during active disease.

The chain recombines TRBV9 with TRBJ2-3, with D tentatively TRBD2 (7 bases). From germline, CDR1 is SGDLS and CDR2 YYNGEE. Trimming took 0 bases from V and 0 from J, leaving 11 bases between them. This CDR3 has 16 residues. This chain's CDR3 is CASSVGGGASTDTQYF. CDR3 in DNA: TGTGCCAGCAGCGTAGGTGGGGGGGCTAGCACAGATACGCAGTATTTT. Full variable domain (missing parts from reference TRBV9 and TRBJ2-3): DSGVTQTPKHLITATGQRVTLRCSPRSGDLSVYWYQQSLDQGLQFLIQYYNGEERAKGNILERFSAQQFPDLHSELNLSSLELGDSALYFCASSVGGGASTDTQYFGPGTRLTVL.

The CDR3, as DNA: TGTGCCATCAGTGATGGACAGGATGAAAAACTGTTTTTT. Its translation is CAISDGQDEKLFF. This chain joins TRBV10-3 and TRBJ1-4; 7 bases align to TRBD1. CDR1 is ENHRY, CDR2 SYGVKD, per germline. The CDR3 extends over 13 amino acids. V was pared by 3 bases and J by 6 bases, with 1 base of the junction left unmatched.

The V call is TRBV28, the J call TRBJ2-5; possible D gene TRBD1, 6 bases. This CDR3 comprises 15 residues. Germline lookup yields CDR1 MDHEN and CDR2 SYDVKM. V lost 6 bases and J 4 bases, leaving 18 bases between the germline ends. The CDR3 loop is CASRPTQGAGETQYF. In nucleotides, the CDR3 is TGTGCCAGCAGACCGACACAGGGTGCAGGAGAGACCCAGTACTTC. Full variable domain (missing parts from reference TRBV28 and TRBJ2-5): DVKVTQSSRYLVKRTGEKVFLECVQDMDHENMFWYRQDPGLGLRLIYFSYDVKMKEKGDIPEGYSVSREKKERFSLILESASTNQTSMYLCASRPTQGAGETQYFGPGTRLLVL.

The chain carries TRBV6-5 and TRBJ2-3; tentative D call: TRBD1 (5 bases). This CDR3 is built from 13 residues. Trimming shortened V by 4 bases and J by 2 bases, and 7 bases separated the two germline ends. Germline CDR1 reads MNHEY; CDR2 reads SVGAGI. The CDR3 sequence is CASSSGHTDTQYF. The CDR3 bases are TGTGCCAGCAGTTCAGGGCACACAGATACGCAGTATTTT.

This sequence joins TRBV4-1 and TRBJ1-1; no firm D call. CDR3 length: 13 residues. Germline V gene sequence: CDR1 MGHRA, CDR2 YSYEKL. Trimming took 0 bases from V and 5 from J, leaving 7 bases between them. The CDR3 nucleotides are TGCGCCAGCAGCCAAGACGGTTGGACTGAAGCTTTCTTT. It encodes CASSQDGWTEAFF.

J is TRBJ1-1 and V is TRBV18, with TRBD1 identical over 8 bases. Per the germline V gene, CDR1 is KGHSH and CDR2 is LQKENI. With 6 bases clipped from V and 5 bases from J, the junction kept 14 bases outside the gene matches. The CDR3 has 16 amino acids. CDR3 in DNA: TGTGCCAGCTCCCTTCAAAGGACAGGGTCAGGGACTGAAGCTTTCTTT. It codes for CASSLQRTGSGTEAFF.

V gene TRBV9 combines with J gene TRBJ2-1, with a weak D call TRBD2 (6 bases). CDR1 SGDLS and CDR2 YYNGEE come from the germline V gene. The CDR3 has 15 residues. Trimming took 0 bases from V and 10 from J, leaving 17 bases between them. The chain's CDR3 is CASSVALADAREQFF. In DNA form, the CDR3 reads TGTGCCAGCAGCGTAGCGTTAGCGGACGCGAGGGAGCAGTTCTTC.

This clone has a single count. The same CDR3 arises from other DNA sequences in this sample as well. The chain links TRBV10-3 to TRBJ2-1, with D maybe TRBD1 (6 bases). The CDR3 contains 13 residues. V dropped 6 bases and J dropped 0 bases, with 6 bases sitting between them. Germline values: CDR1 ENHRY, CDR2 SYGVKD. The CDR3 DNA reads as TGTGCCATCAGGGACAGCTCCTACAATGAGCAGTTCTTC. It is translated as CAIRDSSYNEQFF.

This chain links TRBV5-1 with TRBJ1-1, with D perhaps TRBD1 (6 bases). The ends were cut back, 1 base at V and 1 base at J, with 11 bases in the middle. Germline V gives CDR1 SGHRS, CDR2 YFSETQ. The CDR3 sequence is 15 residues long. CDR3 residues: CASSLLGGTNTEAFF. The DNA of the CDR3 is TGCGCCAGCAGCTTGTTAGGGGGAACGAACACTGAAGCTTTCTTT.

This sequence joins TRBV7-2 and TRBJ2-5; 8 bases fit TRBD2. The CDR3 contains 15 residues. With 5 bases clipped from V and 5 bases from J, the junction kept 10 bases outside the gene matches. CDR1 and CDR2 from the germline V gene are SGHTA and FQGNSA. The CDR3 protein is CASSISGTSQETQYF. The CDR3 bases are TGTGCCAGCAGCATTTCCGGGACTAGTCAGGAGACCCAGTACTTC.

The V gene is TRBV19, the J gene TRBJ2-1; 7 nucleotides agree with TRBD1. Germline CDR1 reads LNHDA; CDR2 reads SQIVND (reference sequence). The CDR3 length is 14 residues. J lost 6 bases, V lost 6 bases, and 8 bases had no gene match. CDR3 in DNA: TGTGCCAGTAGCCCGGGACAGAGAGGCAATGAGCAGTTCTTC. Residues: CASSPGQRGNEQFF.

The V call is TRBV2, the J call TRBJ2-2, with TRBD1 matching over 7 bases. The trim removed 6 bases at V and 0 bases at J, leaving 4 bases unmatched. CDR3 length: 15 residues. Germline loops: CDR1 SNHLY, CDR2 FYNNEI. The CDR3 region has the DNA TGTGCCAGCAGGGCCGGACAGGCGAACACCGGGGAGCTGTTTTTT. This sequence encodes CASRAGQANTGELFF.

The chain recombines TRBV4-3 with TRBJ2-2; 8 bases line up with TRBD2. Germline lookup yields CDR1 LGHNA and CDR2 YSLEER. The CDR3 is 16 amino acids. V lost 0 bases, J lost 8 bases, and 8 bases stayed unmatched. CDR3 in amino acids: CASSQDSRAGAGELFF. In DNA, the CDR3 is TGCGCCAGCAGCCAAGACAGCCGAGCGGGAGCGGGGGAGCTGTTTTTT.

The rearrangement uses TRBV5-1 and TRBJ2-7; 7 positions match TRBD1. Trimming cost V 0 bases and J 7 bases; bases outside gene matches: 7. This CDR3 region has 14 residues. Germline-derived CDR1 and CDR2 are SGHRS and YFSETQ. In DNA, the CDR3 is TGCGCCAGCAGCTTGGGACAGGGTACGGATGAGCAGTACTTC. Encoded protein: CASSLGQGTDEQYF.

Here the CDR3 DNA reads TGTGCCAGCAGCTTAGGACAGAACACTGAAGCTTTCTTT. Translation: CASSLGQNTEAFF. This chain uses TRBV9 with TRBJ1-1; TRBD1 is a possible D gene (5 bases). The CDR3 has 13 residues. Looked up from germline, CDR1 is SGDLS and CDR2 is YYNGEE. Deletions cut 4 bases from V and 1 base from J, with 8 bases between. The entire variable domain, with the rest obtained from reference TRBV9 and TRBJ1-1, is as follows: DSGVTQTPKHLITATGQRVTLRCSPRSGDLSVYWYQQSLDQGLQFLIQYYNGEERAKGNILERFSAQQFPDLHSELNLSSLELGDSALYFCASSLGQNTEAFFGQGTRLTVV.

The chain is built from TRBV10-3 and TRBJ1-5, with D uncertain. CDR3 length: 15 residues. Germline V gives CDR1 ENHRY, CDR2 SYGVKD. V lost 3 bases, J lost 4 bases, and 13 bases lay in between. CDR3 DNA: TGTGCCATCAGTGACGCGGGTGGAGAGAATCAGCCCCAGCATTTT. Protein sequence: CAISDAGGENQPQHF.

This chain joins TRBV7-2 and TRBJ2-7, with 8 bases that match TRBD1. V was pared by 5 bases and J by 3 bases, with 3 bases of the junction left unmatched. Germline CDR1 reads SGHTA; CDR2 reads FQGNSA. The CDR3 sequence is 13 residues long. The CDR3 DNA sequence: TGTGCCAGCAGCCAGGGACAGGTCTACGAGCAGTACTTC. This encodes CASSQGQVYEQYF.

The chain recombines TRBV28 with TRBJ1-6, with TRBD1 matching 11 bases. J was trimmed by 8 bases and V by 5 bases; bases with no gene match: 11. The germline V gene has CDR1 MDHEN and CDR2 SYDVKM. The CDR3 runs to 17 residues. In DNA, the CDR3 is TGTGCCAGCAGTCGAAGAGCCGGGACAGGGGGTTATTCACCCCTCCACTTT. It is translated as CASSRRAGTGGYSPLHF.

This clone occurred a few times. The chain combines TRBV7-3 with TRBJ1-1; a weak D match, TRBD1 (5 bases). Germline V gives CDR1 SGHTA, CDR2 FQGTGA. Trimming cost V 4 bases and J 1 base, with 7 bases left between them. CDR3 length: 13 amino acids. The chain's CDR3 is CASSYTGNTEAFF. CDR3 DNA: TGTGCCAGCAGCTATACAGGGAACACTGAAGCTTTCTTT.

The rearrangement links TRBV29-1 to TRBJ1-6; D is possibly TRBD1 (6 bases). The CDR3 length is 13 residues. Germline assignment: CDR1 SQVTM and CDR2 ANQGSEA. V lost 4 bases to trimming and J lost 10 bases, with 14 bases between them. The CDR3: CSVGEGQNSPLHF. The CDR3 DNA reads TGCAGCGTTGGAGAAGGACAGAACTCACCCCTCCACTTT.

The chain combines TRBV28 with TRBJ1-4; tentatively, D is TRBD1 (6 bases). V was shortened by 1 base and J by 8 bases, with 11 bases between the two germline ends. The germline gives CDR1 MDHEN, CDR2 SYDVKM. The CDR3 totals 14 residues. The CDR3 DNA follows: TGTGCCAGCAGTTTATCGGGGGGGCGGGAAAAACTGTTTTTT. Translation: CASSLSGGREKLFF.

V and J are TRBV7-9 and TRBJ2-7, with 9 bases that match TRBD2. CDR3 size: 16 residues. The germline V gene encodes CDR1 SEHNR and CDR2 FQNEAQ (reference sequence). J was trimmed by 2 bases and V by 1 base; bases with no gene match: 6. In DNA form, the CDR3 reads TGTGCCAGCAGCTTAGGCTGGCGGGAGGGAGCCTACGAGCAGTACTTC. Translated, it gives CASSLGWREGAYEQYF.